This T cell receptor beta chain was recorded in a study of T cells expressing NK-cell markers. About the study: The sequencing cohort of eight donors included seven HCMV-seropositive individuals and one seronegative individual.

From its re-call of the 5' RACE reads, TCRdb lists each CDR3 protein once, without DNA. This sample's clone table lists 550,000 or so distinct CDR3 sequences. General observations from the study: In about six donors, dominant CD3+CD56+NKG2C+ clonotypes ranked among the top 10 CD8+ clonotypes.

Germline V gives CDR1 MGHDK, CDR2 SYGVNS. The CDR3 is 15 amino acids. Worth noting for this clonotype: Its antigen is not known.

Sequenced: blood T cells: a sorted CD56 or NKG2C T cell subset, CD4+ or CD8+ T cells, or bulk PBMC T cells (not recorded which). This clonotype was obtained from a man younger than 35 in good health. The chain carries TRBV25-1 and TRBJ1-1; TCRdb picks TRBD1, but there is no DNA to check that call. The CDR3: CASSEPGPPGTEAFF. The full variable domain, rest sourced from reference TRBV25-1 and TRBJ1-1, is EADIYQTPRYLVIGTGKKITLECSQTMGHDKMYWYQQDPGMELHLIHYSYGVNSTEKGDLSSESTVSRIRTEHFPLTLESARPSHTSQYLCASSEPGPPGTEAFFGQGTRLTVV.